The rows below give T cell receptor beta chains drawn from one sample of a study of cytomegalovirus exposure and HLA in healthy donors. Profiling relied on immunoSEQ multiplex PCR, and the TCRdb table lists in-frame clones only, not all of them. This sample's clone table lists 150,000 or so clones. The sequenced sample consisted of PBMCs. The receptor source for this set is a woman aged 50 to 60 in good health and CMV-seronegative. CDR3s include the opening cysteine and the closing phenylalanine or tryptophan. A D gene is named only where the DNA matches it firmly. Rows give clone size only sometimes, using once, few, many, or a class for an expanded clone.

>TRBV6-5|NA|TRBJ1-4|NA
TGTGCCAGCAGTCGAAGGGGGACTAATGAAAAACTGTTTTTT
CASSRRGTNEKLFF
>TRBV30|NA|TRBJ1-5|NA
TGTGCCTGGAGGGGCGGAGGCGAATCGCCCCAGCATTTT
CAWRGGGESPQHF
>TRBV7-8|NA|TRBJ2-7|NA
TGTGCCAGCAGCTTAGCCCTCGAGTTCTACGAGCAGTACTTC
CASSLALEFYEQYF
>TRBV27|NA|TRBJ2-7|NA
TGTGCCAGCAGTCAAAGACTCGGGGTAGGGCAGGCCTACGAGCAGTACTTC
CASSQRLGVGQAYEQYF
>TRBV30|NA|TRBJ1-6|NA
TGTGCCTGGAGTGTACGGCCGTCGCGGACGGGGAATTCACCCCTCCACTTT
CAWSVRPSRTGNSPLHF
>TRBV28|NA|TRBJ2-4|NA
TGTGCCAGCAGTTTTCCAGGGCGCGCCAAAAACATTCAGTACTTC
CASSFPGRAKNIQYF
>TRBV7-3|NA|TRBJ2-7|TRBD2
TGTGCCAGCAGCCAAGATAGCGGGAACTCCTACGAGCAGTACTTC
CASSQDSGNSYEQYF
>TRBV27|NA|TRBJ1-5|NA
TGTGCCAGCAGCCGCGAACGTTACAATCAGCCCCAGCATTTT
CASSRERYNQPQHF
>TRBV28|NA|TRBJ1-2|NA
TGTGCCAGCAGTTTACCTCAGGAGGGCAGCTATGGCTACACCTTC
CASSLPQEGSYGYTF
>TRBV5-4|NA|TRBJ2-5|TRBD2
TGTGCCAGCAGCTTGGGTGGGGGAGGGCCGTACAGTGAGCAGTACTTC
CASSLGGGGPYSEQYF
>TRBV2|NA|TRBJ1-1|TRBD1
TGTGCCAGCAGCCCCGGGACAGGGAGACCCACTGAAGCTTTCTTT
CASSPGTGRPTEAFF
>TRBV30|NA|TRBJ1-4|NA
TGTGCCTGGAGTGTACTGAGGAGGGGAACTAATGAAAAACTGTTTTTT
CAWSVLRRGTNEKLFF
>TRBV30|NA|TRBJ2-7|NA
TGTGCCTGGAACCTACAGGGCTACGAGCAGTACTTC
CAWNLQGYEQYF
>TRBV9|NA|TRBJ2-3|TRBD2
TGTGCCAGCAGCCCTCGACTAGCGGGAGGGAGTACAGATACGCAGTATTTT
CASSPRLAGGSTDTQYF
>TRBV18|NA|TRBJ1-1|NA
TGTGCCAGCTCACCAACAGTGCATTCGAACACTGAAGCTTTCTTT
CASSPTVHSNTEAFF
>TRBV5-1|NA|TRBJ1-2|TRBD1
TGCGCCAGCAGCTTGGCCCAGGGGGCGAGCACTGGCTACACCTTC
CASSLAQGASTGYTF
>TRBV6-6|NA|TRBJ2-7|TRBD2
TGTGCCAGCAGTTACTCTAGGGAGGGAGGCTCCTACGAGCAGTACTTC
CASSYSREGGSYEQYF
>TRBV7-2|NA|TRBJ1-2|NA
TGTGCCAGCAGCTTGGGAAACAGGGAAGGCTACACCTTC
CASSLGNREGYTF
>TRBV4-2|NA|TRBJ1-2|NA
TGTGCCAGCAGCCAAGAGGCCAGAAACTATGGCTACACCTTC
CASSQEARNYGYTF
>TRBV30|NA|TRBJ1-5|NA
TGTGCCTGGACTAACATCGACAGGTCACAGCCCCAGCATTTT
CAWTNIDRSQPQHF
>TRBV7-9|medium-sized|TRBJ2-1|NA
TGTGCCAGCAGCTTAGTTGTTGCAGGGTTCACTGAGCAGTTCTTC
CASSLVVAGFTEQFF
>TRBV6-1|NA|TRBJ2-3|NA
TGTGCCAGCAGTGAAAAAGCGGAGGCAGATACGCAGTATTTT
CASSEKAEADTQYF
>TRBV4-1|NA|TRBJ1-1|TRBD1
TGCGCCAGCAGCCAAGGACAGGGGGCGGGCACTGAAGCTTTCTTT
CASSQGQGAGTEAFF
>TRBV12-5|NA|TRBJ1-1|NA
TGTGCTAGTGGTTTGGAGCCGAACACTGAAGCTTTCTTT
CASGLEPNTEAFF
>TRBV4-3|NA|TRBJ1-6|NA
TGCGCCAGCAGCCAAGAAGTGCGCAGGGAAACCTATAATTCACCCCTCCACTTT
CASSQEVRRETYNSPLHF
>TRBV28|NA|TRBJ1-1|NA
TGTGCCACAAGGACCCCAGGGGCGTTTGGAACTGAAGCTTTCTTT
CATRTPGAFGTEAFF
>TRBV7-6|NA|TRBJ2-7|NA
TGTGCCAGCAGCTTAGATTTATCTACGAAGCAGTACTTC
CASSLDLSTKQYF
>TRBV6-5|NA|TRBJ1-2|TRBD1
TGTGCCAGCAGTTCGACAGGGTTTTATGGCTACACCTTC
CASSSTGFYGYTF
>TRBV6-1|NA|TRBJ2-3|NA
TGTGCCAGCAGTGAAGCGCTGGGAGGGGGAAGAGATACGCAGTATTTT
CASSEALGGGRDTQYF
>TRBV5-1|NA|TRBJ1-1|TRBD1
TGCGCCAGCAGCTCCCTATTGACAGGGATAAACACGAACACTGAAGCTTTCTTT
CASSSLLTGINTNTEAFF
>TRBV11-3|NA|TRBJ2-5|NA
TGTGCCAGCAGCTTAGGAGCAGGGCAAGAGACCCAGTACTTC
CASSLGAGQETQYF
>TRBV5-1|NA|TRBJ2-1|NA
TGCGCCAGCAGCTTGGTGGGGGCTACCTCCTACAATGAGCAGTTCTTC
CASSLVGATSYNEQFF
>TRBV5-5|NA|TRBJ2-5|NA
TGTGCCAGCAGCCCCCAAAGAGGGGGACAAGAGACCCAGTACTTC
CASSPQRGGQETQYF
>TRBV9|NA|TRBJ1-1|TRBD1
TGTGCCAGCAGCGTAGCGACAGGGAGGACTGAAGCTTTCTTT
CASSVATGRTEAFF
>TRBV11-3|NA|TRBJ2-7|TRBD2
TGTGCCAGCAGCTTAAGCGGGAGCTCCTACGAGCAGTACTTC
CASSLSGSSYEQYF
>TRBV15|NA|TRBJ1-6|TRBD1
TGTGCCACCAAGGGACAGGAGTACTCACCCCTCCACTTT
CATKGQEYSPLHF
>TRBV5-1|NA|TRBJ2-2|NA
TGCGCCAGCAGCGGCCACGGGGTAGCACCCACCGGGGAGCTGTTTTTT
CASSGHGVAPTGELFF
>TRBV7-9|NA|TRBJ2-1|NA
TGTGCCAGCAGCTCGGGGAGGAGCTCCTACAATGAGCAGTTCTTC
CASSSGRSSYNEQFF
>TRBV6-5|NA|TRBJ2-1|TRBD2
TGTGCCAGCAGCCTAGCGGGATGGTTCGATGAGCAGTTCTTC
CASSLAGWFDEQFF
>TRBV28|NA|TRBJ1-2|NA
TGTGCCAGCAGTTTGGCAGACTATGGCTACACCTTC
CASSLADYGYTF
>TRBV11-2|NA|TRBJ2-7|TRBD2
TGTGCCAGCAGCTTTCTTAGGCGACTAGCGGGAAAAAGCTACGAGCAGTACTTC
CASSFLRRLAGKSYEQYF
>TRBV19|NA|TRBJ1-4|NA
TGTGCCAGTAGTATTGGAAGGACAGCAACTAATGAAAAACTGTTTTTT
CASSIGRTATNEKLFF
>TRBV18|NA|TRBJ1-4|NA
TGTGCCAGCTCGAACACAGAGAATGAAAAACTGTTTTTT
CASSNTENEKLFF
>TRBV4-1|NA|TRBJ2-1|NA
TGCGCCAGCAGCCATAAAGCGGAGTCGGGCAATGAGCAGTTCTTC
CASSHKAESGNEQFF
>TRBV6-4|NA|TRBJ2-2|NA
TGTGCCAGCAGCCGAGGGGACACCAACACCGGGGAGCTGTTTTTT
CASSRGDTNTGELFF
>TRBV19|NA|TRBJ1-1|NA
TGTGCCAGTAGTTCAGGGGCCAGTGAAGCTTTCTTT
CASSSGASEAFF
>TRBV7-2|NA|TRBJ2-5|NA
TGTGCCAGCAGCTTGTCACATGCCGCGGCGGAGACCCAGTACTTC
CASSLSHAAAETQYF
>TRBV15|NA|TRBJ1-1|NA
TGTGCCACTAGATTTATTCAGGGGAACACTGAAGCTTTCTTT
CATRFIQGNTEAFF
>TRBV9|NA|TRBJ2-1|TRBD2
TGTGCCAGCAGCCCCCCGGGGGGCAATGAGCAGTTCTTC
CASSPPGGNEQFF
>TRBV30|NA|TRBJ1-2|TRBD1
TGTGCCTGGAGTGAACCGGGACAGGGGTACTATGGCTACACCTTC
CAWSEPGQGYYGYTF
>TRBV28|NA|TRBJ1-1|NA
TGTGCCAGCAGGTCACAGGGAACGGGGAACACTGAAGCTTTCTTT
CASRSQGTGNTEAFF
>TRBV4-1|NA|TRBJ2-2|TRBD2
TGCGCCAGCAGCCAAACGGGACTAGGTGTCGGGGAGCTGTTTTTT
CASSQTGLGVGELFF
>TRBV6-5|NA|TRBJ1-2|NA
TGTGCCAGCAGATCGAGCAGGGGCGATGGCTACACCTTC
CASRSSRGDGYTF
>TRBV6-1|NA|TRBJ2-1|TRBD2
TGTGCCAGCTGTAACGGGGGGGTAGATGAGCAGTTCTTC
CASCNGGVDEQFF
>TRBV7-2|NA|TRBJ1-2|TRBD1
TGTGCCAGCAGCCTCTCTAGACAGGGGAGTACGGATGGCTGCACCTTC
CASSLSRQGSTDGCTF
>TRBV27|NA|TRBJ2-3|NA
TGTGCCAGCAGATCTTCGTCTAGCACAGATACGCAGTATTTT
CASRSSSSTDTQYF
>TRBV7-3|NA|TRBJ2-7|NA
TGTGCCAGCAGCTTGGGCAGAGCTTACGAGCAGTACTTC
CASSLGRAYEQYF
>TRBV5-5|NA|TRBJ1-6|NA
TGTGCCAGCAGCTTCTCTCTTAGTTCACCCCTCCACTTT
CASSFSLSSPLHF
>TRBV5-1|NA|TRBJ1-4|NA
TGCGCCAGCAGCTTGCCGAGTGCAAATGAAAAACTGTTTTTT
CASSLPSANEKLFF
>TRBV6-5|NA|TRBJ2-7|TRBD1
TGTGCCAGCAGTTATTCGAGAGGACAGGCAGACTACGAGCAGTACTTC
CASSYSRGQADYEQYF